A selection of T cell receptor beta chains follows, all from one sample in a study of T cell responses to AZD1222 COVID-19 vaccine. TCRdb keeps only in-frame clones here, not all; method: immunoSEQ multiplex PCR. The data show roughly 140,000 clones, approximately 90% seen once. The specimen was peripheral blood, collected 28 days after the second AZD1222 dose. The receptor set was obtained from an adult who received the AZD1222 COVID-19 vaccine. The CDR3 runs from the conserved cysteine through the conserved F or W. The order of the fields is D gene, J gene, clone size, V gene, CDR3 DNA, CDR3 protein. D genes are given only for firm matches. Clone size is stated in some rows and not others, as once, few, many or a class when expanded.

d_call: -; j_call: TRBJ2-4; clone_size: -; v_call: TRBV6-5; cdr3_nt: TGTGCCAGTAGTACAGTGGCCAAAAACATTCAGTACTTC; cdr3_aa: CASSTVAKNIQYF
d_call: -; j_call: TRBJ1-2; clone_size: -; v_call: TRBV3-1/TRBV3-2; cdr3_nt: TGTGCCAGCAGCCCCCCTGGGGCTTTGAACTATGGCTACACCTTC; cdr3_aa: CASSPPGALNYGYTF
d_call: -; j_call: TRBJ2-4; clone_size: -; v_call: TRBV5-1; cdr3_nt: TGCGCCAGCAGCACGGACCGTCATAGAGACATTCAGTACTTC; cdr3_aa: CASSTDRHRDIQYF
d_call: -; j_call: TRBJ2-5; clone_size: once; v_call: TRBV27; cdr3_nt: TGTGCCAGCAGTACCAGGACTGGAAAAGAGACCCAGTACTTC; cdr3_aa: CASSTRTGKETQYF
d_call: -; j_call: TRBJ2-3; clone_size: -; v_call: TRBV5-1; cdr3_nt: TGCGCCAGTCACAGCACAGATACGCAGTATTTT; cdr3_aa: CASHSTDTQYF
d_call: -; j_call: TRBJ2-5; clone_size: once; v_call: TRBV5-1; cdr3_nt: TGCGCCAGCAGCCTCCCCGGGGAGACCCAGTACTTC; cdr3_aa: CASSLPGETQYF
d_call: -; j_call: TRBJ1-5; clone_size: -; v_call: TRBV9; cdr3_nt: TGTGCCAGCCGACCGTGGACAGCACAAAATCAGCCCCAGCATTTT; cdr3_aa: CASRPWTAQNQPQHF
d_call: -; j_call: TRBJ1-2; clone_size: -; v_call: TRBV6-5; cdr3_nt: TGTGCCAGCAGTTACCATAGGGGCCGCTATGGCTACACCTTC; cdr3_aa: CASSYHRGRYGYTF
d_call: TRBD1; j_call: TRBJ1-2; clone_size: -; v_call: TRBV10-3; cdr3_nt: TGTGCCCCGACTAGACCAGGGGGTAGTTATGGCTACACCTTC; cdr3_aa: CAPTRPGGSYGYTF
d_call: -; j_call: TRBJ1-5; clone_size: -; v_call: TRBV18; cdr3_nt: TGTGCCAGCTCACTTGGACAGAGCGATCAGCCCCAGCATTTT; cdr3_aa: CASSLGQSDQPQHF
d_call: -; j_call: TRBJ1-4; clone_size: -; v_call: TRBV27; cdr3_nt: TGTGCCAGCAGTTTCCAGGCGGGAGGGGATGAAAAACTGTTTTTT; cdr3_aa: CASSFQAGGDEKLFF
d_call: TRBD1; j_call: TRBJ2-7; clone_size: -; v_call: TRBV3-1/TRBV3-2; cdr3_nt: TGTGCCAGCAGCCGATCACAGGGGGCTAACTACGAGCAGTACTTC; cdr3_aa: CASSRSQGANYEQYF
d_call: -; j_call: TRBJ1-2; clone_size: -; v_call: TRBV28; cdr3_nt: TGTGCCAGCAGTTTCGGGCAAGGCTACACCTTC; cdr3_aa: CASSFGQGYTF
d_call: -; j_call: TRBJ1-1; clone_size: -; v_call: TRBV30; cdr3_nt: TGTGCCTGGAGTAAGGGGGGGGACACTGAAGCTTTCTTT; cdr3_aa: CAWSKGGDTEAFF
d_call: TRBD1; j_call: TRBJ2-1; clone_size: few; v_call: TRBV9; cdr3_nt: TGTGCCAGCAGCTCGTTACAGGGGCCTTTCAATGAGCAGTTCTTC; cdr3_aa: CASSSLQGPFNEQFF
d_call: -; j_call: TRBJ2-7; clone_size: -; v_call: TRBV11-2; cdr3_nt: TGTGCCAGCAGCTACCAACAGGGAACCTCCTACGAGCAGTACTTC; cdr3_aa: CASSYQQGTSYEQYF
d_call: -; j_call: TRBJ1-4; clone_size: -; v_call: TRBV5-1; cdr3_nt: TGCGCCAGCAGCTTGGGGGCAACTAGTAGTGAAAAACTGTTTTTT; cdr3_aa: CASSLGATSSEKLFF
d_call: TRBD1; j_call: TRBJ1-2; clone_size: -; v_call: TRBV28; cdr3_nt: TGTGCCAGCAGTCCTCCCGGGACAGGGGGTGGCTACACCTTC; cdr3_aa: CASSPPGTGGGYTF
d_call: -; j_call: TRBJ1-5; clone_size: -; v_call: TRBV5-1; cdr3_nt: TGCGCCAGCAGCTTGGACGGGGAGCTCGGCAATCAGCCCCAGCATTTT; cdr3_aa: CASSLDGELGNQPQHF
d_call: -; j_call: TRBJ2-7; clone_size: -; v_call: TRBV6-5; cdr3_nt: TGTGCCAGCAGTAACGGCCGAAAACTCACCTACGAGCAGTACTTC; cdr3_aa: CASSNGRKLTYEQYF
d_call: -; j_call: TRBJ1-3; clone_size: -; v_call: TRBV18; cdr3_nt: TGTGCCAGCTCACCGGCTGGAAACACCATATATTTT; cdr3_aa: CASSPAGNTIYF
d_call: -; j_call: TRBJ1-6; clone_size: -; v_call: TRBV5-1; cdr3_nt: TGCGCCAGCGGCTACGGTAGCTCCTATAATTCACCCCTCCACTTT; cdr3_aa: CASGYGSSYNSPLHF
d_call: -; j_call: TRBJ1-6; clone_size: -; v_call: TRBV4-3; cdr3_nt: TGCGCCAGCAGCCAAGAGTACAGGGATAATTCACCCCTCCACTTT; cdr3_aa: CASSQEYRDNSPLHF
d_call: -; j_call: TRBJ2-7; clone_size: once; v_call: TRBV9; cdr3_nt: TGTGCCAGCAGCCCTACAGAAGGTTTCCGCTACGAGCAGTACTTC; cdr3_aa: CASSPTEGFRYEQYF
d_call: -; j_call: TRBJ1-5; clone_size: -; v_call: TRBV7-8; cdr3_nt: TGTGCCAGCAGCTTAGGACCCTCGGATCAGCCCCAGCATTTT; cdr3_aa: CASSLGPSDQPQHF
d_call: TRBD2; j_call: TRBJ2-1; clone_size: once; v_call: TRBV5-1; cdr3_nt: TGCGCCAGCAGCCCCCTGGGCGGGGGGCTATCGTACAATGAGCAGTTCTTC; cdr3_aa: CASSPLGGGLSYNEQFF
d_call: -; j_call: TRBJ2-1; clone_size: -; v_call: TRBV2; cdr3_nt: TGTGCCAGCAGTCTATATGCGGTTGGAGGTGAGCAGTTCTTC; cdr3_aa: CASSLYAVGGEQFF
d_call: -; j_call: TRBJ1-5; clone_size: -; v_call: TRBV7-2; cdr3_nt: TGTGCCAGCAGCTATCAGGGGCTTAGCAATCAGCCCCAGCATTTT; cdr3_aa: CASSYQGLSNQPQHF
d_call: TRBD2; j_call: TRBJ2-3; clone_size: -; v_call: TRBV5-1; cdr3_nt: TGCGCCAGCAGCACGCGGGGGGTGGCGGGCACAGATACGCAGTATTTT; cdr3_aa: CASSTRGVAGTDTQYF
d_call: TRBD1; j_call: TRBJ1-5; clone_size: -; v_call: TRBV24-1; cdr3_nt: TGTGCCACCAGTGATTGGGGTACAGGGGAAGATCAGCCCCAGCATTTT; cdr3_aa: CATSDWGTGEDQPQHF
d_call: -; j_call: TRBJ1-2; clone_size: -; v_call: TRBV7-8; cdr3_nt: TGTGCCAGCAGCTTCGGGGGCTATGGCTACACCTTC; cdr3_aa: CASSFGGYGYTF
d_call: TRBD1; j_call: TRBJ1-5; clone_size: -; v_call: TRBV7-2; cdr3_nt: TGTGCCAGCAGCCCGACCGGACAGGGTGATCAGCCCCAGCATTTT; cdr3_aa: CASSPTGQGDQPQHF
d_call: TRBD1; j_call: TRBJ2-2; clone_size: -; v_call: TRBV19; cdr3_nt: TGTGCCAGTAGCCTACCCAGAGACAGGGTCGTGAACACCGGGGAGCTGTTTTTT; cdr3_aa: CASSLPRDRVVNTGELFF
d_call: -; j_call: TRBJ1-3; clone_size: -; v_call: TRBV3-1/TRBV3-2; cdr3_nt: TGTGCCAGCAGCCAAGATGGAACCTCTGGAAACACCATATATTTT; cdr3_aa: CASSQDGTSGNTIYF
d_call: -; j_call: TRBJ1-1; clone_size: once; v_call: TRBV7-6; cdr3_nt: TGTGCCAGCAGCTTAGGGCTCGCAGGGAACACTGAAGCTTTCTTT; cdr3_aa: CASSLGLAGNTEAFF
d_call: -; j_call: TRBJ2-1; clone_size: -; v_call: TRBV28; cdr3_nt: TGTGCCAGCAGTTTAGCGTTGTCCTACAATGAGCAGTTCTTC; cdr3_aa: CASSLALSYNEQFF
d_call: -; j_call: TRBJ1-1; clone_size: -; v_call: TRBV6-5; cdr3_nt: TGTGCCAGCAGTTACTCAGACCGGAACACTGAAGCTTTCTTT; cdr3_aa: CASSYSDRNTEAFF
d_call: -; j_call: TRBJ2-7; clone_size: -; v_call: TRBV28; cdr3_nt: TGTGCCAGCAGTTCCCCACTAGTTGGCTCCTACGAGCAGTACTTC; cdr3_aa: CASSSPLVGSYEQYF
d_call: -; j_call: TRBJ1-1; clone_size: -; v_call: TRBV7-2; cdr3_nt: TGTGCCAGCAGGGGGACACTCGACACTGAAGCTTTCTTT; cdr3_aa: CASRGTLDTEAFF
d_call: TRBD1; j_call: TRBJ1-5; clone_size: -; v_call: TRBV11-2; cdr3_nt: TGTGCCAGCAGCTTAGTTACAGGGGGTCAGCCCCAGCATTTT; cdr3_aa: CASSLVTGGQPQHF
d_call: -; j_call: TRBJ2-2; clone_size: -; v_call: TRBV24-1; cdr3_nt: TGTGCCACCAGTGATTTGCTGGTCCGGGACACCGGGGAGCTGTTTTTT; cdr3_aa: CATSDLLVRDTGELFF
d_call: -; j_call: TRBJ1-6; clone_size: -; v_call: TRBV13; cdr3_nt: TGTGCCAGCACGAGTAGAACCCATAATTCACCCCTCCACTTT; cdr3_aa: CASTSRTHNSPLHF
d_call: -; j_call: TRBJ2-2; clone_size: -; v_call: TRBV6-5; cdr3_nt: TGTGCCAGCAGTTTCCGAGAGACCAACACCGGGGAGCTGTTTTTT; cdr3_aa: CASSFRETNTGELFF
d_call: -; j_call: TRBJ1-4; clone_size: -; v_call: TRBV6-5; cdr3_nt: TGTGCCAGCAAGTTGAGGGCCCCAACTAATGAAAAACTGTTTTTT; cdr3_aa: CASKLRAPTNEKLFF
d_call: -; j_call: TRBJ1-2; clone_size: -; v_call: TRBV2; cdr3_nt: TGTGCCAGCAGGGGACGCGAGACAGTGGGTGGCTACACCTTC; cdr3_aa: CASRGRETVGGYTF
d_call: TRBD1; j_call: TRBJ2-7; clone_size: -; v_call: TRBV15; cdr3_nt: TGTGCCACCAGATCGGGACAGCTAGATTGGAAGCAGTACTTC; cdr3_aa: CATRSGQLDWKQYF
d_call: TRBD2; j_call: TRBJ2-2; clone_size: -; v_call: TRBV5-1; cdr3_nt: TGCGCCAGCAGCGGAGTCGGGGGGAACTTAAACACCGGGGAGCTGTTTTTT; cdr3_aa: CASSGVGGNLNTGELFF